The 30 T cell receptor beta chains given below trace back to one sample, sequenced in a study of T cell changes during pregnancy in multiple sclerosis. The protocol was immunoSEQ multiplex PCR, while the TCRdb copy is restricted to in-frame clones and leaves out a portion. The table shows under 45,000 clones, with 91% occurring only once. The sample here was CD4+ T cells from peripheral blood mononuclear cells, taken in the second trimester of pregnancy. These receptors all come from a female donor in good health, enrolled as a control in a pregnancy study.

This clone appeared once. The V gene is TRBV19, the J gene TRBJ1-1, with TRBD1 matching over 8 bases. The CDR3 contains 13 residues. Germline V gene sequence: CDR1 LNHDA, CDR2 SQIVND (reference sequence). V dropped 2 bases and J dropped 5; count of bases not matched to a gene: 1. Written as DNA, the CDR3 is TGTGCCAGTAGTATAAACAGGGGGACTGAAGCTTTCTTT. It encodes CASSINRGTEAFF.

J is TRBJ2-5 and V is TRBV30; 12 bases are a match to TRBD2. The CDR3 runs 15 residues. The germline CDR1 and CDR2 sequences are GTSNPN and SVGIG (reference sequence). With V trimmed by 4 bases and J by 9 bases, 12 bases remained unmatched. The DNA of the CDR3 is TGTGCCTGGACCCACTCTCTAGCGGGGGGGGACCCCCAGTACTTC. Residues: CAWTHSLAGGDPQYF.

The genes are TRBV5-1 and TRBJ2-5; unclear D gene. Looked up from germline, CDR1 is SGHRS and CDR2 is YFSETQ. The V and J ends lost 0 bases and 5 bases respectively, with 11 bases between them. The CDR3 is 14 amino acids. The CDR3 DNA follows: TGCGCCAGCAGCTTGGTTCCCCACAAGGAGACCCAGTACTTC. Amino acid sequence: CASSLVPHKETQYF.

The V call is TRBV25-1, the J call TRBJ2-1; tentative D call: TRBD1 (5 bases). V lost 8 bases to trimming and J lost 8 bases, with 16 bases between them. The CDR3 consists of 13 residues. Germline assignment: CDR1 MGHDK and CDR2 SYGVNS. CDR3 protein: CASGRTPSDEQFF. For the CDR3, the DNA is TGTGCCAGCGGAAGGACACCGTCGGATGAGCAGTTCTTC. Together with reference TRBV25-1 and TRBJ2-1, the CDR3 gives the full variable domain: EADIYQTPRYLVIGTGKKITLECSQTMGHDKMYWYQQDPGMELHLIHYSYGVNSTEKGDLSSESTVSRIRTEHFPLTLESARPSHTSQYLCASGRTPSDEQFFGPGTRLTVL.

This clone was observed a few times. This rearrangement joins TRBV30 to TRBJ1-1, with TRBD1 as a possible D gene (5 bases). The ends were cut back, 3 bases at V and 9 bases at J, with 14 bases in the middle. Germline CDR1 GTSNPN, CDR2 SVGIG (reference sequence). This CDR3 region has 12 residues. The CDR3 coding sequence is TGTGCCTGGAGAGTAGAGACAGAAAAAGCTTTCTTT. As protein: CAWRVETEKAFF.

In its sample, this clone was seen once. The rearrangement links TRBV6-1 to TRBJ1-2, with 8 bases lining up with TRBD1. The CDR3 has 11 amino acids. Germline V gene lookup returns CDR1 MNHNS and CDR2 SASEGT. With 6 bases clipped from V and 6 bases from J, the junction kept 0 bases outside the gene matches. Here the CDR3 reads CASSRGHGYTF. CDR3 bases: TGTGCCAGCAGCAGGGGGCATGGCTACACCTTC.

The V gene is TRBV5-1, the J gene TRBJ2-1; D is unresolved. V gave up 4 bases and J gave up 0 bases, with 8 bases separating them. Germline CDR1 and CDR2: SGHRS and YFSETQ. The CDR3 covers 14 residues. This CDR3 is CASSTDSSYNEQFF. The CDR3, as DNA: TGCGCCAGCAGCACAGATAGCTCCTACAATGAGCAGTTCTTC. The full variable domain, with the rest looked up from reference TRBV5-1 and TRBJ2-1, is KAGVTQTPRYLIKTRGQQVTLSCSPISGHRSVSWYQQTPGQGLQFLFEYFSETQRNKGNFPGRFSGRQFSNSRSEMNVSTLELGDSALYLCASSTDSSYNEQFFGPGTRLTVL.

The chain carries TRBV30 and TRBJ1-1; 7 bases line up with TRBD1. J was trimmed by 5 bases and V by 1 base; bases with no gene match: 10. Germline CDR1 GTSNPN, CDR2 SVGIG (reference sequence). The CDR3 is 15 residues long. The CDR3 spells CAWSDFDRDWTEAFF. The CDR3, as DNA: TGTGCCTGGAGTGACTTCGACAGGGACTGGACTGAAGCTTTCTTT.

The gene calls are TRBV19 and TRBJ1-5, with D tentatively TRBD1 (6 bases). The V and J ends lost 7 bases and 7 bases respectively, with 14 bases between them. The CDR3 sequence is 13 residues long. Germline CDR1 is LNHDA and CDR2 is SQIVND (reference sequence). In nucleotides, the CDR3 is TGTGCCAGTAAAGGGGGTTACGGGCAGCCCCAGCATTTT. Protein product: CASKGGYGQPQHF.

The sample holds one count of this clone. Sequence at one end of the junction differs from germline and may be a read error. V usage is TRBV14 and J usage is TRBJ1-1; 8 bases are a match to TRBD1. Germline lookup yields CDR1 SGHDN and CDR2 FVKESK. The CDR3 has 11 amino acids. The CDR3 nucleotides are TGTGCCAGCAGCCAAAATCTGGGACAGGTATTT. Its translation is CASSQNLGQVF.

CDR3 DNA: TGTGCCAGTAGTATAGCCATTGGCGGAAATGAAAAACTGTTTTTT. Translation: CASSIAIGGNEKLFF. This chain connects TRBV19 to TRBJ1-4; no firm D call. Germline lookup yields CDR1 LNHDA and CDR2 SQIVND (reference sequence). V dropped 1 base and J dropped 5 bases, with 11 bases sitting between them. CDR3 length equals 15 residues.

This sequence joins TRBV7-3 and TRBJ2-5; 7 bases agree with TRBD2. Germline CDR1 SGHTA, CDR2 FQGTGA. Unmatched junction bases numbered 5, after V lost 2 bases and J lost 5 bases. CDR3 length: 14 residues. The CDR3 sequence is CASSLDHGGETQYF. The CDR3 bases are TGTGCCAGCAGCTTAGATCACGGGGGGGAGACCCAGTACTTC.

The chain carries TRBV7-9 and TRBJ1-4; 10 bases agree with TRBD1. There are 19 residues in the CDR3. V lost 5 bases to trimming and J lost 4 bases; unmatched junction nucleotides: 16. CDR1 and CDR2 (germline): SEHNR, FQNEAQ (reference sequence). CDR3 sequence (DNA): TGTGCCAGCAGCGGTCGTCCCAGGACAGGGGGACGCTATAATGAAAAACTGTTTTTT. Residues: CASSGRPRTGGRYNEKLFF. Complete variable domain (other parts from reference TRBV7-9 and TRBJ1-4): DTGVSQNPRHKITKRGQNVTFRCDPISEHNRLYWYRQTLGQGPEFLTYFQNEAQLEKSRLLSDRFSAERPKGSFSTLEIQRTEQGDSAMYLCASSGRPRTGGRYNEKLFFGSGTQLSVL.

This rearrangement joins TRBV2 to TRBJ1-1, with TRBD1 matching 8 bases. The germline gives CDR1 SNHLY, CDR2 FYNNEI. The CDR3 contains 13 residues. J gave up 3 bases and V 6 bases, and 3 bases lay outside the gene matches. The CDR3 bases are TGTGCCAGCAGCGACAGGGGTTACACTGAAGCTTTCTTT. It codes for CASSDRGYTEAFF.

The chain couples TRBV4-1 to TRBJ2-3, with 9 nucleotides matching TRBD2. CDR1 is MGHRA and CDR2 is YSYEKL in the germline V gene. The CDR3 runs 17 residues. V was pared by 3 bases and J by 1 base, with 8 bases of the junction left unmatched. In nucleotides, the CDR3 is TGCGCCAGCAGCCACCGAGGGGGCGGGGGGGGCACAGATACGCAGTATTTT. Protein sequence: CASSHRGGGGGTDTQYF.

V usage is TRBV5-1 and J usage is TRBJ2-1; 15 bases agree with TRBD2. The CDR3 extends over 17 amino acids. CDR1 is SGHRS and CDR2 is YFSETQ in the germline V gene. V shed 4 bases, J shed 6 bases, and the junction held 8 bases outside the gene matches. The CDR3 nucleotides read TGCGCCAGCAGCCCTAATAAGGGACTAGCGGGAGGCAATGAGCAGTTCTTC. This translates into CASSPNKGLAGGNEQFF.

This chain connects TRBV7-2 to TRBJ2-1, with D tentatively TRBD2 (7 bases). The CDR3 covers 14 residues. The germline gives CDR1 SGHTA, CDR2 FQGNSA. The ends were cut back, 6 bases at V and 12 bases at J, with 21 bases in the middle. CDR3 DNA: TGTGCCAGCAGTTTTAGGGGGAGGGGGATAGGGCAGTTCTTC. Amino acids: CASSFRGRGIGQFF.

This clone was seen once. This chain links TRBV27 with TRBJ2-1; D perhaps matches TRBD2 (5 bases). This CDR3 has 15 amino acids. The ends were cut back, 6 bases at V and 9 bases at J, with 21 bases in the middle. Germline V gene sequence: CDR1 MNHEY, CDR2 SMNVEV (reference sequence). DNA of the CDR3: TGTGCCAGCAGACGAACTTGGAAGAGGGAGTCTGAGCAGTTCTTC. Its protein product is CASRRTWKRESEQFF.

This sequence joins TRBV6-1 and TRBJ1-6; D possibly corresponds to TRBD1 (5 bases). Germline V gives CDR1 MNHNS, CDR2 SASEGT. Trimming stripped 1 base from V and 8 bases from J, with 21 bases between. This CDR3 is 18 amino acids long. CDR3 coding DNA: TGTGCCAGCAGTGAAGGTATAGGGGTAGGGTTTGCGCATTCACCCCTCCACTTT. Protein product: CASSEGIGVGFAHSPLHF.

The chain joins TRBV14 to TRBJ2-3; TRBD1 agrees at 12 bases. The CDR3 has 16 residues. Germline trimming cut 1 base from V and 7 bases from J; bases unmatched to any gene: 6. Germline V gene sequence: CDR1 SGHDN, CDR2 FVKESK. DNA of the CDR3: TGTGCCAGCAGCCAAGCCGGGACAGGGGGCAGCAATACGCAGTATTTT. Its translation: CASSQAGTGGSNTQYF.

V gene TRBV9 combines with J gene TRBJ2-1; D may be TRBD2 (5 bases). V lost 6 bases, J lost 6 bases, and 16 bases lay in between. The CDR3 runs to 14 residues. Germline values: CDR1 SGDLS, CDR2 YYNGEE. CDR3 loop: CASTLGDRGNEQFF. CDR3 coding DNA: TGTGCCAGCACCCTCGGAGACCGGGGCAATGAGCAGTTCTTC.

The chain combines TRBV21-1 with TRBJ2-3; TRBD2, as called in the table, went unchecked against the DNA. TRBV21-1 is a listed pseudogene. This CDR3 comprises 15 residues. CDR3 loop: CASSRWASTADTQYF. The CDR3 DNA follows: TGTGCCAGCAGCCGATGGGCTAGCACAGCAGATACGCAGTATTTT.

The chain combines TRBV5-6 with TRBJ1-2; tentative D call: TRBD1 (6 bases). Trimming shortened V by 0 bases and J by 8 bases, and 11 bases separated the two germline ends. Germline lookup yields CDR1 SGHDT and CDR2 YYEEEE. The CDR3 spans 13 residues. DNA of the CDR3: TGTGCCAGCAGCTTGGCAGGGGATAGGGGCTACACCTTC. Protein product: CASSLAGDRGYTF. The full variable domain, in which reference TRBV5-6 and TRBJ1-2 provide the parts outside the CDR3, is DAGVTQSPTHLIKTRGQQVTLRCSPKSGHDTVSWYQQALGQGPQFIFQYYEEEERQRGNFPDRFSGHQFPNYSSELNVNALLLGDSALYLCASSLAGDRGYTFGSGTRLTVV.

The CDR3 DNA follows: TGCGCCAGCAGTTCGGGAGCAGATACGCAGTATTTT. As protein: CASSSGADTQYF. The chain combines TRBV10-2 with TRBJ2-3; perhaps TRBD2 as D (6 bases). Germline CDR1 reads WSHSY; CDR2 reads SAAADI. V was trimmed by 5 bases and J by 4 bases, leaving 7 bases between them. This CDR3 has 12 amino acids.

The chain recombines TRBV29-1 with TRBJ2-7, with D possibly TRBD1 on 5 matching bases. Per the germline V gene, CDR1 is SQVTM and CDR2 is ANQGSEA. CDR3 length: 13 amino acids. V shed 4 bases and J shed 6 bases, with 16 bases lying between them. CDR3 bases: TGCAGCGTTGCCTCCCAGGGTATGGGCGAGCAGTACTTC. Its protein product is CSVASQGMGEQYF.

This sequence joins TRBV11-2 and TRBJ1-1, with a possible D match to TRBD1 (5 bases). V was clipped by 0 bases and J by 9 bases, with 11 bases between them. Germline lookup yields CDR1 SGHAT and CDR2 FQNNGV. This CDR3 comprises 13 residues. The CDR3 is CASSLELSGQAFF. CDR3 coding DNA: TGTGCCAGCAGCTTAGAGTTGTCAGGGCAAGCTTTCTTT.

The V gene is TRBV28, the J gene TRBJ1-1; unclear D gene. V lost 6 bases and J lost 3, with 11 bases in between. Germline CDR1 reads MDHEN; CDR2 reads SYDVKM. The CDR3 runs 13 residues. For the CDR3, the DNA is TGTGCCAGCAGCCCCCCACAGTACACTGAAGCTTTCTTT. It specifies CASSPPQYTEAFF.

The V and J genes are TRBV7-9 and TRBJ2-1; maybe TRBD1 (6 bases). Between the trimmed V and J ends, which lost 2 bases and 2 bases, there was a span of 13 bases. Germline V gives CDR1 SEHNR, CDR2 FQNEAQ (reference sequence). The CDR3 loop spans 16 amino acids. The CDR3 loop reads CASSLSGAVTYNEQFF. CDR3 DNA: TGTGCCAGCAGCTTATCAGGGGCAGTAACCTACAATGAGCAGTTCTTC. The full variable domain, with the rest looked up from reference TRBV7-9 and TRBJ2-1, is DTGVSQNPRHKITKRGQNVTFRCDPISEHNRLYWYRQTLGQGPEFLTYFQNEAQLEKSRLLSDRFSAERPKGSFSTLEIQRTEQGDSAMYLCASSLSGAVTYNEQFFGPGTRLTVL.

The chain links TRBV6-5 to TRBJ1-2; D gene unclear. This CDR3 has 14 amino acids. V was shortened by 2 bases and J by 8 bases, with 15 bases between the two germline ends. From germline, CDR1 is MNHEY and CDR2 SVGAGI. This chain's CDR3 is CASSYDGSFLGYTF. In DNA, the CDR3 is TGTGCCAGCAGTTACGATGGGAGCTTCTTAGGCTACACCTTC.

The V and J genes are TRBV5-1 and TRBJ1-2; the match to TRBD1 covers 10 bases. The CDR3 contains 14 residues. V lost 4 bases, J lost 3 bases, and 3 bases stayed unmatched. The V gene's germline CDR1 is SGHRS and CDR2 YFSETQ. The CDR3: CASSPGTGDYGYTF. The CDR3 DNA sequence: TGCGCCAGCAGCCCCGGGACAGGGGACTATGGCTACACCTTC.